A selection of T cell receptor beta chains follows, all from one sample in a study of blood T cell repertoires in COVID-19. TCRdb's copy holds only in-frame clones and misses some; the assay was immunoSEQ multiplex PCR. Of more than 90,000 clones in the sample, roughly 80% were seen once. The sequencing sample was made of peripheral blood. These receptors were taken from a human donor in a cohort sampled during active COVID-19. Both conserved end residues are part of each CDR3. Each record gives: CDR3 DNA, CDR3 protein, CDR3 length, D gene, V gene, clone size, J gene. D genes are given only for firm matches. The size of a clone is reported for some rows only, either as once, few or many, or as a class for expanded clones.

CDR3 DNA: TGTGCCAGCAGTGCCGCAGACAGGGCGACATTGTACAATGAGCAGTTCTTC
CDR3 protein: CASSAADRATLYNEQFF
CDR3 length: 17
D gene: TRBD1
V gene: TRBV6-2/TRBV6-3
clone size: -
J gene: TRBJ2-1

CDR3 DNA: TGTGCCAGCAGTTACCGAACAGGGACGGGCGACGAGCAGTACTTC
CDR3 protein: CASSYRTGTGDEQYF
CDR3 length: 15
D gene: -
V gene: TRBV6-5
clone size: few
J gene: TRBJ2-7

CDR3 DNA: TGTGCCAGCAGACGAACACAGGGTGGCTACACCTTC
CDR3 protein: CASRRTQGGYTF
CDR3 length: 12
D gene: -
V gene: TRBV28
clone size: -
J gene: TRBJ1-2

CDR3 DNA: TGTGCCAGCAGCTTCGTGAGGGGGGGCGAAGCTTTCTTT
CDR3 protein: CASSFVRGGEAFF
CDR3 length: 13
D gene: -
V gene: TRBV11-2
clone size: -
J gene: TRBJ1-1

CDR3 DNA: TGCAGCGTAGATCCGGGACAGCACTCCTACAATGAGCAGTTCTTC
CDR3 protein: CSVDPGQHSYNEQFF
CDR3 length: 15
D gene: TRBD1
V gene: TRBV29-1
clone size: once
J gene: TRBJ2-1

CDR3 DNA: TGCGCCAGCAGCCAAGATTTCGGACAGCCCGGGGGAAACACCATATATTTT
CDR3 protein: CASSQDFGQPGGNTIYF
CDR3 length: 17
D gene: -
V gene: TRBV4-3
clone size: -
J gene: TRBJ1-3

CDR3 DNA: TGCGCCAGCAGCCAAAGGGACAGGGGTGGCTACACCTTC
CDR3 protein: CASSQRDRGGYTF
CDR3 length: 13
D gene: TRBD1
V gene: TRBV4-3
clone size: -
J gene: TRBJ1-2

CDR3 DNA: TGTGCCAGCAGCATACAGGGAGCAACTAATGAAAAACTGTTTTTT
CDR3 protein: CASSIQGATNEKLFF
CDR3 length: 15
D gene: -
V gene: TRBV7-9
clone size: -
J gene: TRBJ1-4

CDR3 DNA: TGTGCCAGCAGCTTCAATGGACAGGGGGCGAGGGAGACCCAGTACTTC
CDR3 protein: CASSFNGQGARETQYF
CDR3 length: 16
D gene: TRBD1
V gene: TRBV7-3
clone size: -
J gene: TRBJ2-5

CDR3 DNA: TGTGCCAGTAGTATAGTGGGGCAGGGAGGAGGCTACACCTTC
CDR3 protein: CASSIVGQGGGYTF
CDR3 length: 14
D gene: -
V gene: TRBV19
clone size: -
J gene: TRBJ1-2

CDR3 DNA: TGTGCCAGCAGTCCGGGACAGGGTGGCGAGCAGTACTTC
CDR3 protein: CASSPGQGGEQYF
CDR3 length: 13
D gene: TRBD1
V gene: TRBV12-3/TRBV12-4
clone size: -
J gene: TRBJ2-7

CDR3 DNA: TGTGCCAGCAGTCACGGGACAGATAATGAAAAACTGTTTTTT
CDR3 protein: CASSHGTDNEKLFF
CDR3 length: 14
D gene: TRBD1
V gene: TRBV28
clone size: -
J gene: TRBJ1-4

CDR3 DNA: TGTGCCAGCAACCGGGACAGGGGGCTGAGGACCGGGGAGCTGTTTTTT
CDR3 protein: CASNRDRGLRTGELFF
CDR3 length: 16
D gene: TRBD1
V gene: TRBV2
clone size: -
J gene: TRBJ2-2

CDR3 DNA: TGTGCCAGCAAAAGACAGGGCTCGAACACCGGGGAGCTGTTTTTT
CDR3 protein: CASKRQGSNTGELFF
CDR3 length: 15
D gene: TRBD1
V gene: TRBV2
clone size: -
J gene: TRBJ2-2

CDR3 DNA: TGCGCCAGCAGCCACCTACAGGGGGCAGGGGCTTTCTTT
CDR3 protein: CASSHLQGAGAFF
CDR3 length: 13
D gene: TRBD1
V gene: TRBV4-1
clone size: -
J gene: TRBJ1-1

CDR3 DNA: TGTGCCATCAGTCGGACTCTCAATCAGCCCCAGCATTTT
CDR3 protein: CAISRTLNQPQHF
CDR3 length: 13
D gene: -
V gene: TRBV10-3
clone size: -
J gene: TRBJ1-5

CDR3 DNA: TGTGCTAGTGGCCTCGGACAGAGCTCCTACAATGAGCAGTTCTTC
CDR3 protein: CASGLGQSSYNEQFF
CDR3 length: 15
D gene: -
V gene: TRBV12-5
clone size: -
J gene: TRBJ2-1

CDR3 DNA: TGTGCCAGCACCCCGGACAGGGCGAATTCACCCCTCCACTTT
CDR3 protein: CASTPDRANSPLHF
CDR3 length: 14
D gene: TRBD1
V gene: TRBV6-2/TRBV6-3
clone size: once
J gene: TRBJ1-6

CDR3 DNA: TGTGCCAGCAGCTTAACCTGGTCAGACTATGGCTACACCTTC
CDR3 protein: CASSLTWSDYGYTF
CDR3 length: 14
D gene: -
V gene: TRBV7-3
clone size: few
J gene: TRBJ1-2

CDR3 DNA: TGTGCCAGTTCTCCCTCCCAGGGCACAGATACGCAGTATTTT
CDR3 protein: CASSPSQGTDTQYF
CDR3 length: 14
D gene: -
V gene: TRBV7-9
clone size: -
J gene: TRBJ2-3

CDR3 DNA: TGTGCCAGCAGGGACAGACTAAACACTGAAGCTTTCTTT
CDR3 protein: CASRDRLNTEAFF
CDR3 length: 13
D gene: -
V gene: TRBV12-3/TRBV12-4
clone size: -
J gene: TRBJ1-1

CDR3 DNA: TGTGCCAGCAGTTCCGCTTTACGGGGGGCCAGGGAAGCTTTCTTT
CDR3 protein: CASSSALRGAREAFF
CDR3 length: 15
D gene: -
V gene: TRBV27
clone size: -
J gene: TRBJ1-1

CDR3 DNA: TGTGCCAGCAGTTTAGCGGTTAGCTCCTACGAGCAGTACTTC
CDR3 protein: CASSLAVSSYEQYF
CDR3 length: 14
D gene: -
V gene: TRBV27
clone size: -
J gene: TRBJ2-7